This T cell receptor beta chain was identified in a study of blood T cell repertoires in COVID-19. Overall study context: The samples span acute and convalescent COVID-19 from the United States, Italy and Spain. The analysed material was cDNA or gDNA that came from T cells, B-cell-depleted T cells, or PBMCs.

Per the original data handling: Reference gene primer amplification yielded estimated nucleated cell counts. Using immunoSEQ multiplex PCR, the repertoire was profiled, and TCRdb retains in-frame clones only, with some absent. For V, J and clone size, that table is used; D and trimming come from the DNA. The data show fewer than 55,000 clones, with around 81% seen just once and under 30% held by the top ten. Seattle participants joined during active infection and were tracked over time. Germline lookup yields CDR1 MNHEY and CDR2 SMNVEV (reference sequence). This CDR3 has 14 residues. The V gene lost 6 bases and the J gene lost 5 bases, with 16 bases spanning the gap.

This TCR was recovered from a woman of 80 years or more with COVID-19, enrolled during active disease. This rearrangement joins TRBV27 to TRBJ2-5; weak D call: TRBD2 (6 bases). The specimen sequenced was peripheral blood. The CDR3 nucleotides are TGTGCCAGCAGGATTTTCGGAGGGAGCGAGACCCAGTACTTC. Residues: CASRIFGGSETQYF.